One and the same sample provided the 14 T cell receptor beta chains below, sequenced in a study of blood T cell repertoires in COVID-19. Assay: immunoSEQ multiplex PCR; the TCRdb copy retains only in-frame clones and omits some. The sample records about 210,000 clones, 75% to 90% being singletons. The specimen sequenced was peripheral blood. The receptors were gathered from a man aged 35-49 years with acute or convalescent COVID-19.

This chain joins TRBV28 and TRBJ1-2, with D perhaps matching TRBD1 (5 bases). V lost 0 bases and J 4 bases, leaving 12 bases between the germline ends. This CDR3 spans 15 amino acids. Per the germline V gene, CDR1 is MDHEN and CDR2 is SYDVKM. The CDR3 nucleotides are TGTGCCAGCAGTTTATGGGGCAGGGAATCCTATGGCTACACCTTC. It translates to CASSLWGRESYGYTF.

The rearrangement links TRBV3-1 (or the pseudogene TRBV3-2) to TRBJ2-2, with 8 bases that match TRBD2. With 5 bases clipped from V and 5 bases from J, the junction kept 7 bases outside the gene matches. CDR1 and CDR2 from the germline V gene are LGHDT and YNNKEL (reference sequence). This CDR3 is 15 amino acids long. The CDR3 coding sequence is TGTGCCAGCAGCAGAGGACTAGCCGGAACCGGGGAGCTGTTTTTT. It encodes CASSRGLAGTGELFF.

CDR3 in amino acids: CASIQQGPLGTDTQYF. Written as DNA, the CDR3 is TGTGCCAGCATCCAACAGGGCCCACTAGGCACAGATACGCAGTATTTT. This chain connects TRBV7-8 to TRBJ2-3, with D perhaps matching TRBD1 (6 bases). CDR1 is SGHVS, CDR2 FQNEAQ, per germline. The CDR3 is 16 amino acids. Trimming cost V 7 bases and J 1 base, with 18 bases left between them.

V and J are TRBV7-6 and TRBJ2-3, with a tentative D call TRBD2 (7 bases). Per the germline V gene, CDR1 is SGHVS and CDR2 is FNYEAQ. V lost 1 base and J 2 bases, leaving 10 bases between the germline ends. The CDR3 consists of 15 residues. The CDR3 here is CASSLGGGPTDTQYF. The CDR3 DNA reads as TGTGCCAGCAGCTTAGGCGGGGGCCCCACAGATACGCAGTATTTT.

V usage is TRBV7-9 and J usage is TRBJ1-1, with D maybe TRBD1 (6 bases). The ends were cut back, 2 bases at V and 10 bases at J, with 14 bases in the middle. The CDR3 runs to 13 residues. Germline loops: CDR1 SEHNR, CDR2 FQNEAQ (reference sequence). CDR3 amino acids: CASSLIPHRVAFF. Written as DNA, the CDR3 is TGTGCCAGCAGCTTAATCCCCCACAGGGTAGCTTTCTTT.

The chain uses TRBV4-2 and TRBJ1-4; 12 positions match TRBD1. The CDR3 totals 14 residues. V shed 4 bases, J shed 8 bases, and the junction held 2 bases outside the gene matches. CDR1 is LGHNA, CDR2 YNFKEQ, per germline. The CDR3 DNA follows: TGTGCCAGCAGCCTCGGGACAGGGGGCGAAAAACTGTTTTTT. It codes for CASSLGTGGEKLFF.

The J gene is TRBJ2-3, the V gene TRBV5-1, with 9 bases matching TRBD1. CDR3 length equals 15 residues. Germline V lookup: CDR1 SGHRS, CDR2 YFSETQ. V dropped 0 bases and J dropped 3; count of bases not matched to a gene: 2. The CDR3 DNA reads TGCGCCAGCAGCTTGGGGACAGGGGAGACAGATACGCAGTATTTT. Residues: CASSLGTGETDTQYF. Full variable domain (remainder filled in from reference TRBV5-1 and TRBJ2-3): KAGVTQTPRYLIKTRGQQVTLSCSPISGHRSVSWYQQTPGQGLQFLFEYFSETQRNKGNFPGRFSGRQFSNSRSEMNVSTLELGDSALYLCASSLGTGETDTQYFGPGTRLTVL.

The chain carries TRBV29-1 and TRBJ2-2; D gene unclear. The length of the CDR3 is 18 residues. Looked up from germline, CDR1 is SQVTM and CDR2 is ANQGSEA. The ends were cut back, 0 bases at V and 0 bases at J, with 17 bases in the middle. The CDR3 DNA sequence: TGCAGCGTTGAAGATCTATCAGAGCCAGGATCGAACACCGGGGAGCTGTTTTTT. This encodes CSVEDLSEPGSNTGELFF.

The chain couples TRBV19 to TRBJ2-7; 12 bases align to TRBD2. The CDR3 totals 15 residues. Germline V lookup: CDR1 LNHDA, CDR2 SQIVND (reference sequence). Germline trimming cut 5 bases from V and 5 bases from J; bases unmatched to any gene: 7. CDR3 in amino acids: CASSPGLAGPHEQYF. The DNA of the CDR3 is TGTGCCAGTAGTCCGGGACTAGCGGGCCCTCACGAGCAGTACTTC.

The genes are TRBV14 and TRBJ2-1; TRBD2 matches 11 bases. CDR3 length: 18 residues. Germline lookup yields CDR1 SGHDN and CDR2 FVKESK. V dropped 0 bases and J dropped 0; count of bases not matched to a gene: 4. The chain's CDR3 is CASSQDSGRAGSYNEQFF. The CDR3 DNA sequence: TGTGCCAGCAGCCAAGATAGCGGGAGGGCCGGCTCCTACAATGAGCAGTTCTTC.

This chain uses TRBV30 with TRBJ2-1, with a possible D match to TRBD2 (5 bases). Germline-derived CDR1 and CDR2 are GTSNPN and SVGIG (reference sequence). This CDR3 has 12 residues. Trimming took 0 bases from V and 8 from J, leaving 8 bases between them. CDR3 bases: TGTGCCTGGAGTGTAGGAGGCGATGAGCAGTTCTTC. It codes for CAWSVGGDEQFF.

This chain connects TRBV30 to TRBJ1-6; no definite D call. Germline CDR1 GTSNPN, CDR2 SVGIG (reference sequence). The germline V and J ends were trimmed by 0 bases and 6 bases, with 9 bases remaining between them. The length of the CDR3 is 14 residues. The DNA for the CDR3 is TGTGCCTGGAGTGTGGTGAGCTCTAATTCACCCCTCCACTTT. This gives the protein CAWSVVSSNSPLHF. Combining the CDR3 with reference TRBV30 and TRBJ1-6 gives the whole variable domain SQTIHQWPATLVQPVGSPLSLECTVEGTSNPNLYWYRQAAGRGLQLLFYSVGIGQISSEVPQNLSASRPQDRQFILSSKKLLLSDSGFYLCAWSVVSSNSPLHFGNGTRLTVT.

The rearrangement uses TRBV7-2 and TRBJ2-7, with TRBD2 matching over 7 bases. With V trimmed by 9 bases and J by 0 bases, 11 bases remained unmatched. The germline V gene has CDR1 SGHTA and CDR2 FQGNSA. CDR3 length: 15 residues. In DNA form, the CDR3 reads TGTGCCAGTAAAGTCTCGGGAGGCTTCTCCTACGAGCAGTACTTC. Its translation is CASKVSGGFSYEQYF.

This rearrangement joins TRBV19 to TRBJ1-2, with D possibly being TRBD1 (6 bases). Germline loops: CDR1 LNHDA, CDR2 SQIVND (reference sequence). The CDR3 contains 12 residues. Trimming cost V 5 bases and J 8 bases, with 12 bases left between them. CDR3 in DNA: TGTGCCAGTAGTTTCGGACAGTTAGGCTACACCTTC. Translated, it gives CASSFGQLGYTF.